The next 29 T cell receptor beta chains were all read from a single sample in a study of Ad26.COV2.S vaccination and SARS-CoV-2 variants. Treatment specified: over 15 received Ad26.COV2.S at low or high dose, single or two shots; roughly five received placebo; per-sample allocation not given. Sample collection was performed on day 63 after the first vaccine or placebo injection. The data were produced by immunoSEQ multiplex PCR, yet TCRdb's version contains in-frame clones alone and is incomplete. The sample lists hundreds of thousands of clones; roughly nine tenths were seen once. Here the sequenced sample was peripheral blood, taken in a trial of Ad26.COV2.S vaccine versus placebo. These receptors were obtained from a person between 18 and 60 years old who received the Ad26.COV2.S COVID-19 vaccine or a placebo.

The rearrangement uses TRBV12-5 and TRBJ2-1; D might be TRBD1 (6 bases). CDR1 and CDR2 from the germline V gene are LGHNT and FRNRAP. Trimming took 4 bases from V and 3 from J, leaving 16 bases between them. This CDR3 comprises 16 residues. CDR3 protein: CASGSHTGYFYNEQFF. CDR3 DNA: TGTGCTAGTGGTTCCCACACAGGGTATTTCTACAATGAGCAGTTCTTC.

The chain links TRBV29-1 to TRBJ2-1; a possible D gene is TRBD1 (6 bases). The CDR3 consists of 14 residues. V was shortened by 4 bases and J by 3 bases, with 13 bases between the two germline ends. Per the germline V gene, CDR1 is SQVTM and CDR2 is ANQGSEA. Written as DNA, the CDR3 is TGCAGCGTTGTTAGGTCAGGGGTCTACAATGAGCAGTTCTTC. It yields the protein CSVVRSGVYNEQFF.

The genes are TRBV3-1 (or the pseudogene TRBV3-2) and TRBJ1-4; possible D gene TRBD1, 5 bases. V was cut by 4 bases and J by 5 bases, with 20 bases left in between. Germline lookup yields CDR1 LGHDT and CDR2 YNNKEL (reference sequence). This CDR3 spans 17 amino acids. CDR3 sequence (DNA): TGTGCCAGCAGCCCAATGCACGCGGGACTGATAAATGAAAAACTGTTTTTT. Translating gives CASSPMHAGLINEKLFF.

Here the CDR3 reads CASYRARGAEAFF. The CDR3 nucleotides are TGTGCCAGCTACAGGGCGAGGGGAGCTGAAGCTTTCTTT. This rearrangement joins TRBV6-5 to TRBJ1-1, with D perhaps TRBD1 (6 bases). The ends were cut back, 8 bases at V and 6 bases at J, with 16 bases in the middle. CDR3 length: 13 amino acids. Germline V gives CDR1 MNHEY, CDR2 SVGAGI.

CDR3 sequence reads: CASSLGGTVYGYTF. The CDR3 DNA is TGTGCCAGCAGCTTAGGGGGTACGGTGTATGGCTACACCTTC. This rearrangement joins TRBV11-2 to TRBJ1-2; D not resolved. CDR3 length equals 14 residues. Germline V CDR1 and CDR2: SGHAT, FQNNGV. Trimming pared 1 base from V and 5 bases from J, leaving 11 bases between.

J is TRBJ2-7 and V is TRBV7-9, with unresolved D. CDR3 length: 14 amino acids. V gave up 5 bases and J gave up 0 bases, with 11 bases separating them. CDR1 and CDR2 (germline): SEHNR, FQNEAQ (reference sequence). This CDR3 is CASSPLLSSYEQYF. In DNA form, the CDR3 reads TGTGCCAGCAGCCCCCTCCTTAGCTCCTACGAGCAGTACTTC.

The CDR3 DNA reads as TGTGCCAGCAGCTTAGTGGGGGCAGATCCGTTCCGGCTCTATGGCTACACCTTC. It translates to CASSLVGADPFRLYGYTF. V and J are TRBV7-2 and TRBJ1-2; maybe TRBD1 (6 bases). Per germline, CDR1 SGHTA and CDR2 FQGNSA. Trimming pared 1 base from V and 4 bases from J, leaving 22 bases between. The CDR3 loop spans 18 amino acids.

About this clone itself: This sample includes further DNA sequences coding for the same CDR3. This chain connects TRBV9 to TRBJ2-7; a possible D gene is TRBD2 (5 bases). The CDR3 extends over 12 amino acids. Germline V lookup: CDR1 SGDLS, CDR2 YYNGEE. V gave up 0 bases and J gave up 5 bases, with 6 bases separating them. CDR3 in DNA: TGTGCCAGCAGCGTAGCGGGAAACGAGCAGTACTTC. It yields the protein CASSVAGNEQYF.

V is TRBV6-5 and J is TRBJ1-4, with TRBD1 identical over 7 bases. The CDR3 has 15 residues. Germline V gene sequence: CDR1 MNHEY, CDR2 SVGAGI. The ends lost 6 bases at V and 8 bases at J; junction bases unmatched: 12. CDR3: CASSARQGPYEKLFF. The CDR3 DNA reads as TGTGCCAGCAGCGCACGACAGGGTCCTTACGAAAAACTGTTTTTT.

This chain connects TRBV5-4 to TRBJ2-1; 7 bases align to TRBD2. The length of the CDR3 is 16 residues. Germline trimming cut 3 bases from V and 4 bases from J; bases unmatched to any gene: 10. Per germline, CDR1 SGHNT and CDR2 YYREEE (reference sequence). The CDR3 DNA reads as TGTGCCAGCAGCTCCCGAAGGAGCGGGGTATACAATGAGCAGTTCTTC. Protein: CASSSRRSGVYNEQFF.

V and J are TRBV19 and TRBJ2-7; no firm D call. Trimming pared 3 bases from V and 4 bases from J, leaving 10 bases between. Germline CDR1 and CDR2: LNHDA and SQIVND (reference sequence). This CDR3 contains 13 residues. The chain's CDR3 is CASSIDMGYEQYF. Written as DNA, the CDR3 is TGTGCCAGTAGTATCGACATGGGATACGAGCAGTACTTC.

The chain has TRBV18 and TRBJ1-1; 9 bases align to TRBD1. Unmatched junction bases numbered 6, after V lost 5 bases and J lost 5 bases. CDR3 length: 14 amino acids. CDR1 is KGHSH and CDR2 is LQKENI in the germline V gene. This CDR3 is CASSSTGGMTEAFF. In nucleotides, the CDR3 is TGTGCCAGCTCATCGACAGGGGGAATGACTGAAGCTTTCTTT.

This chain links TRBV6-5 with TRBJ2-7; 7 bases match TRBD1. The germline CDR1 and CDR2 sequences are MNHEY and SVGAGI. Losses at the gene ends were 7 bases for V and 3 bases for J; bases not matched to a gene: 12. The CDR3 runs 15 residues. For the CDR3, the DNA is TGTGCCAGCACCTTAGGGCCGACAGGGATCTACGAGCAGTACTTC. It translates to CASTLGPTGIYEQYF.

This rearrangement joins TRBV30 to TRBJ1-2; 7 nucleotides line up with TRBD1. The CDR3 sequence is 13 residues long. V gave up 2 bases and J gave up 4 bases; unmatched junction bases: 4. Germline loops: CDR1 GTSNPN, CDR2 SVGIG (reference sequence). CDR3: CAWSSDRFYGYTF. In nucleotides, the CDR3 is TGTGCCTGGAGTTCGGACAGGTTCTATGGCTACACCTTC.

V usage is TRBV4-2 and J usage is TRBJ2-7, with 10 bases lining up with TRBD1. V trimming: 4 bases; J trimming: 3 bases; junction bases outside the gene matches: 6. Germline CDR1 LGHNA, CDR2 YNFKEQ. This CDR3 is built from 15 residues. The CDR3 nucleotides read TGTGCCAGCAGCCCCCGGGACAGGGGCATCTACGAGCAGTACTTC. This encodes CASSPRDRGIYEQYF.

This clone appeared once. The gene calls are TRBV7-8 and TRBJ2-7; D not certain. V lost 5 bases to trimming and J lost 0 bases, with 14 bases between them. The germline CDR1 and CDR2 sequences are SGHVS and FQNEAQ. The CDR3 loop spans 15 amino acids. The CDR3 DNA follows: TGTGCCAGCAGCCCCCGTGTACAGAGCTCCTACGAGCAGTACTTC. Its protein is CASSPRVQSSYEQYF.

V gene TRBV6-1 combines with J gene TRBJ2-1; TRBD1 or TRBD2 may be the D gene (5 bases each). The germline V and J ends were trimmed by 3 bases and 5 bases, with 20 bases remaining between them. CDR1 MNHNS and CDR2 SASEGT come from the germline V gene. The CDR3 length is 17 residues. The CDR3 reads CASSDYRPGRRHNEQFF. In nucleotides, the CDR3 is TGTGCCAGCAGTGACTACAGACCGGGACGGCGACACAATGAGCAGTTCTTC.

The table lists this clone with a count of one. The genes are TRBV5-1 and TRBJ2-2; no clear D gene. The CDR3 consists of 12 residues. V was cut by 1 base and J by 4 bases, with 2 bases left in between. CDR1 and CDR2 from the germline V gene are SGHRS and YFSETQ. CDR3 amino acids: CASSLSTGELFF. CDR3 DNA: TGCGCCAGCAGCTTGTCCACCGGGGAGCTGTTTTTT. The whole variable domain, remainder taken from reference TRBV5-1 and TRBJ2-2, is KAGVTQTPRYLIKTRGQQVTLSCSPISGHRSVSWYQQTPGQGLQFLFEYFSETQRNKGNFPGRFSGRQFSNSRSEMNVSTLELGDSALYLCASSLSTGELFFGEGSRLTVL.

The V call is TRBV7-2, the J call TRBJ2-6; D is unresolved. CDR3 length: 16 amino acids. Per the germline V gene, CDR1 is SGHTA and CDR2 is FQGNSA. V lost 0 bases to trimming and J lost 2 bases, with 8 bases between them. DNA of the CDR3: TGTGCCAGCAGCTTAGCATCCCAGGCTGGGGCCAACGTCCTGACTTTC. Translating it yields CASSLASQAGANVLTF.

V usage is TRBV5-1 and J usage is TRBJ1-1, with 10 bases matching TRBD1. The CDR3 length is 15 residues. The germline V gene encodes CDR1 SGHRS and CDR2 YFSETQ. J was trimmed by 4 bases and V by 4 bases; bases with no gene match: 7. CDR3 bases: TGCGCCAGCAGCCCGACAGGGGGCTTGGGCACTGAAGCTTTCTTT. This codes for CASSPTGGLGTEAFF.

The table lists this clone with a few counts. For the CDR3, the DNA is TGTGCCAGCAGCTTAGAGGTGGGACAGGGGATGCAGACCCAGTACTTC. It specifies CASSLEVGQGMQTQYF. The gene calls are TRBV7-6 and TRBJ2-5; TRBD1 agrees at 10 bases. V lost 1 base to trimming and J lost 6 bases; unmatched junction nucleotides: 8. The CDR3 consists of 16 residues. CDR1 SGHVS and CDR2 FNYEAQ come from the germline V gene.

V and J are TRBV7-6 and TRBJ2-7, with D possibly TRBD2 on 6 matching bases. V gave up 1 base and J gave up 9 bases, with 22 bases separating them. The CDR3 sequence is 16 residues long. Germline assignment: CDR1 SGHVS and CDR2 FNYEAQ. The CDR3 loop reads CASSLVGGTEKGGQYF. For the CDR3, the DNA is TGTGCCAGCAGCTTAGTAGGCGGGACGGAAAAGGGAGGGCAGTACTTC.

The chain carries TRBV7-9 and TRBJ2-1; 7 bases line up with TRBD2. This CDR3 region has 14 residues. The germline V gene encodes CDR1 SEHNR and CDR2 FQNEAQ (reference sequence). The junction had 6 bases not matched to a gene; V was cut back by 5 bases and J by 5 bases. CDR3 loop: CASSRMGLNNEQFF. The CDR3 nucleotides read TGTGCCAGCAGCAGGATGGGACTAAACAATGAGCAGTTCTTC.

This clone showed up just once. This chain connects TRBV19 to TRBJ1-2, with D tentatively TRBD1 (5 bases). Germline CDR1 LNHDA, CDR2 SQIVND (reference sequence). V lost 1 base to trimming and J lost 4 bases, with 13 bases between them. This CDR3 region has 15 residues. The CDR3 here is CASSIASTGLYGYTF. For the CDR3, the DNA is TGTGCCAGTAGTATAGCCTCGACGGGGCTCTATGGCTACACCTTC.

The genes are TRBV6-5 and TRBJ1-2; D uncertain. V was trimmed by 8 bases and J by 2 bases, leaving 15 bases between them. Looked up from germline, CDR1 is MNHEY and CDR2 is SVGAGI. This CDR3 has 14 amino acids. CDR3 protein: CASGEAVLNYGYTF. In DNA form, the CDR3 reads TGTGCCAGCGGAGAGGCAGTGCTCAACTATGGCTACACCTTC.

V gene TRBV29-1 combines with J gene TRBJ1-1, with D possibly TRBD1 on 5 matching bases. Germline CDR1 is SQVTM and CDR2 is ANQGSEA. V was shortened by 1 base and J by 6 bases, with 15 bases between the two germline ends. CDR3 length: 14 residues. CDR3 sequence reads: CSVEGGVRTSEAFF. In DNA, the CDR3 is TGCAGCGTTGAAGGAGGGGTCCGTACCTCTGAAGCTTTCTTT.

The chain employs TRBV7-9 and TRBJ1-5; 7 bases are a match to TRBD1. Germline loops: CDR1 SEHNR, CDR2 FQNEAQ (reference sequence). Trimming removed 5 bases from V and 0 bases from J; junction bases left unmatched: 7. The CDR3 has 16 residues. Here the CDR3 reads CASSKETGYSNQPQHF. The DNA of the CDR3 is TGTGCCAGCAGCAAGGAGACAGGGTATAGCAATCAGCCCCAGCATTTT.

The V call is TRBV28, the J call TRBJ2-3; TRBD1 matches at 7 bases. CDR3 length: 15 amino acids. With V trimmed by 7 bases and J by 2 bases, 9 bases remained unmatched. Looked up from germline, CDR1 is MDHEN and CDR2 is SYDVKM. The CDR3 reads CASKNGDSNTDTQYF. CDR3 DNA sequence: TGTGCCAGCAAAAACGGGGACAGCAACACAGATACGCAGTATTTT.

The rearrangement uses TRBV5-1 and TRBJ2-7; TRBD2 matches 13 bases. This CDR3 has 15 amino acids. Germline trimming cut 4 bases from V and 6 bases from J; bases unmatched to any gene: 7. Germline V gives CDR1 SGHRS, CDR2 YFSETQ. The CDR3 spells CASSPGLAGPGEQYF. CDR3 DNA: TGCGCCAGCAGCCCGGGACTAGCGGGGCCCGGCGAGCAGTACTTC.